The rows below give T cell receptor beta chains drawn from one sample of a study of T cell repertoires in cytomegalovirus infection. What these receptors recognize is not known. MiXCR, run by TCRdb on the reads, gives a single entry per CDR3 protein. The sample contains hundreds of thousands of distinct CDR3 sequences, around 31% of which appear only once. Sequences were derived from cultured PBMCs, sampled from culture after CMV antigen stimulation. All receptors come from a human donor in good health (CMV status not recorded). Some clones in this sample may be carry-over from other donors' samples. The CDR3 runs from the conserved cysteine through the conserved F or W. A D gene is named only where the DNA matches it firmly. Clone size is given for some rows only: seen once, a few or many times, or a class if the clone is expanded.

TRBJ2-5	-	-	TRBV19	CASSIDGQETQYF	TGTGCCAGTAGTATAGACGGGCAAGAGACCCAGTACTTC
TRBJ2-2	few	TRBD2	TRBV15	CASTWREGLGTGELFF	TGTGCCAGCACATGGCGGGAGGGCCTTGGGACCGGGGAGCTGTTTTTT
TRBJ2-1	-	TRBD1	TRBV6-1	CASRIQGDYNEQFF	TGTGCCAGCAGAATACAGGGGGACTACAATGAGCAGTTCTTC
TRBJ2-4	few	-	TRBV6-5	CASGTGNIQYF	TGTGCCAGCGGGACGGGGAACATTCAGTACTTC
TRBJ1-2	-	-	TRBV10-3	CAISGWGDYGYTF	TGTGCCATCAGCGGTTGGGGGGACTATGGCTACACCTTC
TRBJ2-7	-	TRBD2	TRBV10-3	CAISSGTSGPYEQYF	TGTGCCATCAGTTCCGGGACTAGCGGGCCTTACGAGCAGTACTTC
TRBJ2-1	-	TRBD2	TRBV7-9	CASSIGLAGNLNEQFF	TGTGCCAGCAGCATCGGACTAGCGGGTAATCTTAATGAGCAGTTCTTC
TRBJ2-3	-	TRBD2	TRBV6-1	CATALTSGGRDTQYF	TGTGCCACCGCGTTGACTAGCGGGGGAAGAGATACGCAGTATTTT
TRBJ1-4	-	-	TRBV6-5	CASSEQGYNEKLFF	TGTGCCAGCAGTGAACAGGGTTATAATGAAAAACTGTTTTTT
TRBJ2-3	-	-	TRBV4-1	CASSQSAAVKTLGDTQYF	TGCGCCAGCAGCCAATCCGCCGCGGTCAAAACCCTGGGAGATACGCAGTATTTT
TRBJ2-7	many	-	TRBV7-2	CASSLGAIGHSTYEQYF	TGTGCCAGCAGCTTGGGAGCGATCGGGCACTCGACCTACGAGCAGTACTTC
TRBJ2-2	-	-	TRBV6-2/TRBV6-3	CASSYARVTGELFF	TGTGCCAGCAGTTACGCCAGGGTGACCGGGGAGCTGTTTTTT
TRBJ1-6	-	-	TRBV7-9	CASSYNGISPLHF	TGTGCCAGCAGCTACAACGGCATTTCACCCCTCCACTTT
TRBJ1-6	few	TRBD1	TRBV18	CASSNRGQGQSPLHF	TGTGCCAGCTCAAATCGCGGACAGGGCCAGTCACCCCTCCACTTT
TRBJ1-1	many	-	TRBV27	CASRANTEAFF	TGTGCCAGCAGGGCGAACACTGAAGCTTTCTTT
TRBJ1-1	-	-	TRBV5-3	CASSLGGPGGLAFF	TGTGCCAGCAGCTTGGGTGGACCTGGGGGGCTAGCTTTCTTT
TRBJ1-4	-	-	TRBV2	CASIPPGATNEKLFF	TGTGCCAGCATCCCCCCAGGGGCAACTAATGAAAAACTGTTTTTT
TRBJ2-7	-	-	TRBV5-1	CTSSPLMGRGYEQYF	TGCACCAGCAGCCCGTTGATGGGGCGTGGGTACGAGCAGTACTTC
TRBJ1-2	few	-	TRBV27	CASSPRRYANYGYTF	TGTGCCAGCAGTCCTCGGAGGTATGCTAACTATGGCTACACCTTC
TRBJ2-1	-	-	TRBV27	CASSYRVYNEQFF	TGTGCCAGCAGCTACAGGGTTTACAATGAGCAGTTCTTC
TRBJ2-6	-	-	TRBV12-3/TRBV12-4	CASSSLLGSGANVLTF	TGTGCCAGCAGTTCCCTCTTGGGCTCTGGGGCCAACGTCCTGACTTTC
TRBJ2-3	few	TRBD2	TRBV7-6	CASSRAGLAGGDTQYF	TGTGCCAGCAGTCGCGCCGGACTAGCGGGGGGGGATACGCAGTATTTT
TRBJ1-1	few	-	TRBV18	CASSPAGGYFGVTEAFF	TGTGCCAGCTCACCTGCCGGGGGGTACTTCGGTGTCACTGAAGCTTTCTTT
TRBJ2-2	-	-	TRBV10-3	CAISAKQNTGELFF	TGTGCCATCAGTGCGAAGCAGAACACCGGGGAGCTGTTTTTT
TRBJ2-3	-	TRBD2	TRBV7-2	CASSLGWGGDTQYF	TGTGCCAGCAGCTTAGGGTGGGGGGGAGATACGCAGTATTTT
TRBJ1-1	many	-	TRBV7-8	CASSLAPKTENTEAFF	TGTGCCAGCAGCTTAGCGCCGAAGACAGAGAACACTGAAGCTTTCTTT
TRBJ1-4	-	TRBD1	TRBV15	CATSRESQGSTKLFF	TGTGCCACCAGCAGAGAATCACAGGGGAGTACAAAACTGTTTTTT
TRBJ2-2	-	-	TRBV7-2	CASSLAMAAGELFF	TGTGCCAGCAGCTTAGCGATGGCAGCAGGGGAGCTGTTTTTT
TRBJ2-1	-	-	TRBV10-3	CAISEKWTDNEQFF	TGTGCCATCAGTGAGAAATGGACGGACAATGAGCAGTTCTTC
TRBJ2-2	few	-	TRBV11-2	CASSLYPGGTGELFF	TGTGCCAGCAGCTTATATCCTGGAGGAACCGGGGAGCTGTTTTTT
TRBJ1-4	few	TRBD1	TRBV7-9	CASSHHRGSNEKLFF	TGTGCCAGCAGCCATCACAGGGGATCTAATGAAAAACTGTTTTTT
TRBJ2-1	-	-	TRBV4-3	CASSQDILSSYNEQFF	TGCGCCAGCAGCCAAGATATACTAAGCTCCTACAATGAGCAGTTCTTC
TRBJ1-2	few	-	TRBV20-1	CSAGMNYGYTF	TGCAGTGCTGGAATGAACTATGGCTACACCTTC
TRBJ1-2	many	-	TRBV7-2	CASIPRQSSRYGYTF	TGTGCCAGCATACCACGACAGTCCTCCCGCTATGGCTACACCTTC
TRBJ1-6	-	TRBD1	TRBV4-1	CASSQDTKQGWYNSPLHF	TGCGCCAGCAGCCAAGATACGAAACAGGGGTGGTATAATTCACCCCTCCACTTT
TRBJ1-6	-	-	TRBV18	CASSPDLTPYNSPLHF	TGTGCCAGCTCACCCGACCTGACACCCTATAATTCACCCCTCCACTTT
TRBJ2-6	few	-	TRBV20-1	CSAQDIPGANVLTF	TGCAGTGCACAGGATATTCCCGGGGCCAACGTCCTGACTTTC
TRBJ1-2	few	-	TRBV6-1	CATKGGGAARRGYTF	TGTGCCACCAAGGGCGGGGGAGCTGCCCGTCGGGGCTACACCTTC
TRBJ1-3	few	-	TRBV5-1	CASRTDSRQYGNTIYF	TGCGCCAGCAGGACGGACAGCCGACAATATGGAAACACCATATATTTT
TRBJ2-1	-	-	TRBV2	CASSGEEYNEQFF	TGTGCCAGCAGTGGGGAGGAGTACAATGAGCAGTTCTTC
TRBJ2-5	many	TRBD2	TRBV7-8	CASSLVVAGGPETQYF	TGTGCCAGCAGCTTAGTTGTAGCGGGGGGGCCTGAGACCCAGTACTTC
TRBJ2-3	-	-	TRBV10-2	CASRLWRPTDTQYF	TGCGCCAGCCGTTTATGGAGGCCCACAGATACGCAGTATTTT
TRBJ2-5	many	TRBD1	TRBV7-9	CASSLQGEETQYF	TGTGCCAGCAGCCTCCAGGGGGAAGAGACCCAGTACTTC
TRBJ2-7	-	TRBD1	TRBV30	CASTTGEEQYF	TGTGCCTCCACGACAGGGGAAGAGCAGTACTTC
TRBJ2-5	-	-	TRBV6-1	CASSDRIRTKETQYF	TGTGCCAGCAGTGACCGAATCCGGACCAAAGAGACCCAGTACTTC
TRBJ2-5	-	TRBD2	TRBV14	CASSSRRAGGQETQYF	TGTGCCAGCAGCTCCCGACGGGCGGGGGGTCAAGAGACCCAGTACTTC
TRBJ2-2	-	-	TRBV6-5	CASSYSPGTLGELFF	TGTGCCAGCAGTTACTCCCCCGGGACCCTCGGGGAGCTGTTTTTT
TRBJ2-5	few	-	TRBV12-3/TRBV12-4	CASSFFGGPETQYF	TGTGCCAGCAGTTTTTTTGGGGGCCCAGAGACCCAGTACTTC
TRBJ2-1	-	TRBD2	TRBV20-1	CSARAPGLAGWDEQFF	TGCAGTGCTAGAGCTCCGGGACTAGCGGGATGGGATGAGCAGTTCTTC
TRBJ2-7	-	-	TRBV6-2/TRBV6-3	CASSYLRPSYEQYF	TGTGCCAGCAGTTACCTCCGACCCTCCTACGAGCAGTACTTC
TRBJ1-6	-	-	TRBV6-1	CASSGGAQGNSPLHF	TGTGCCAGCAGTGGGGGGGCCCAGGGCAATTCACCCCTCCACTTT
TRBJ1-2	-	TRBD1	TRBV7-9	CASSTQGAGGYTF	TGTGCCAGCAGCACCCAGGGGGCCGGGGGCTACACCTTC
TRBJ2-3	-	TRBD2	TRBV7-2	CASTPRGRDTDTQYF	TGTGCCAGCACCCCTCGCGGGAGAGACACAGATACGCAGTATTTT
TRBJ1-2	many	TRBD1	TRBV7-6	CASSLDTGANGYTF	TGTGCCAGCAGCTTAGATACAGGGGCCAATGGCTACACCTTC
TRBJ2-7	-	-	TRBV19	CASSRGSLPYEQYF	TGTGCCAGTTCGAGGGGGAGCCTCCCCTACGAGCAGTACTTC
TRBJ2-1	-	TRBD1	TRBV5-5	CASSHRGTGNEQFF	TGTGCCAGCAGCCACCGAGGGACAGGGAATGAGCAGTTCTTC
TRBJ2-7	-	-	TRBV20-1	CSATPRAPLSVEQYF	TGCAGTGCCACCCCTCGGGCTCCCCTAAGTGTCGAGCAGTACTTC
TRBJ1-1	-	-	TRBV2	CASRSLRIQTEAFF	TGTGCCAGCAGGTCGCTACGGATTCAAACTGAAGCTTTCTTT
TRBJ2-5	-	-	TRBV5-4	CASSLGQTRQETQYF	TGTGCCAGCAGCTTGGGGCAGACTCGCCAAGAGACCCAGTACTTC
TRBJ2-5	-	-	TRBV7-9	CASSQLGWETQYF	TGTGCCAGCAGCCAGTTGGGCTGGGAGACCCAGTACTTC